The subject of this entry is one T cell receptor (beta chain). Its antigen remains unidentified. The investigators amplified TCR beta CDR3 regions from RNA transcripts. In the first-round RT-PCR of the TCR CDR3, the HTBI primer set was used. From the multiplex PCR reads, TCRdb called clonotypes with MiXCR, one entry per CDR3 protein. Of approximately 400,000 distinct CDR3 sequences listed, roughly 18% were seen once; the top ten hold over 35%. The sample belongs to a study of T cells in Graves' hyperthyroidism and ophthalmopathy. Study-wide results and caveats: Most clonotypes expanded in thyroid above 0.001 were likewise present in blood.

Exclusion of patients followed from uncontrolled infection, other autoimmune disease, pregnancy or lactation. The TCR originated in a man aged 18 to 30 with Graves' ophthalmopathy. Specimen: blood.

Written as DNA, the CDR3 is TGTGCCAGCAGCAAAGGACAAGTCAATCAGCCCCAGCATTTT. Residues: CASSKGQVNQPQHF. This chain links TRBV5-5 with TRBJ1-5; tentative D call: TRBD1 (5 bases). V lost 4 bases, J lost 3 bases, and 11 bases lay in between. CDR1 is SGHKS, CDR2 YYEKEE, per germline (reference sequence). This CDR3 is 14 amino acids long.